The 15 T cell receptor beta chains below were found in one sample sequenced in a study of cytomegalovirus exposure and HLA in healthy donors. With 60 Vbeta and 13 Jbeta primers, the PCR was carried out. The data were produced by immunoSEQ multiplex PCR, yet TCRdb's version contains in-frame clones alone and is incomplete. The data show about 160,000 clones, roughly four fifths seen once. The sample was PBMCs. The source is a man aged 60-69 years in good health and CMV-seronegative.

The chain uses TRBV9 and TRBJ2-5; 10 bases agree with TRBD2. In germline, CDR1 is SGDLS, CDR2 YYNGEE. This CDR3 spans 16 amino acids. With 0 bases clipped from V and 0 bases from J, the junction kept 2 bases outside the gene matches. The CDR3 protein is CASSVASGGDQETQYF. Here the CDR3 DNA reads TGTGCCAGCAGCGTAGCCAGCGGGGGGGACCAAGAGACCCAGTACTTC.

The chain is built from TRBV6-1 and TRBJ1-3; D possibly corresponds to TRBD1 (5 bases). Deletions cut 6 bases from V and 9 bases from J, with 18 bases between. CDR1 is MNHNS and CDR2 is SASEGT in the germline V gene. There are 14 residues in the CDR3. This chain's CDR3 is CASRRDSLATTIYF. In nucleotides, the CDR3 is TGTGCCAGCAGAAGGGACTCCCTAGCCACCACCATATATTTT.

The V and J genes are TRBV7-9 and TRBJ2-1; D is unclear. V lost 2 bases to trimming and J lost 5 bases, with 10 bases between them. The CDR3 is 14 amino acids. Per the germline V gene, CDR1 is SEHNR and CDR2 is FQNEAQ (reference sequence). Here the CDR3 DNA reads TGTGCCAGCAGCTTAAGTAACACCAACAATGAGCAGTTCTTC. Its protein is CASSLSNTNNEQFF.

This clone has just one count. J is TRBJ1-1 and V is TRBV5-4; 7 nucleotides line up with TRBD1. The CDR3 covers 17 residues. Germline V gene sequence: CDR1 SGHNT, CDR2 YYREEE (reference sequence). The V segment lost 4 bases and the J segment 0 bases; nucleotides outside the gene matches: 12. The CDR3 here is CASSPIRDRPMNTEAFF. CDR3 coding DNA: TGTGCCAGCAGCCCCATTCGGGACAGACCTATGAACACTGAAGCTTTCTTT.

This sequence joins TRBV6-1 and TRBJ2-3; maybe TRBD2 (6 bases). The CDR3 length is 14 residues. Deletions cut 8 bases from V and 1 base from J, with 13 bases between. Germline V gives CDR1 MNHNS, CDR2 SASEGT. This CDR3 is CASPPPGGTDTQYF. The DNA of the CDR3 is TGTGCCAGCCCCCCCCCGGGGGGCACAGATACGCAGTATTTT.

This sequence joins TRBV7-2 and TRBJ1-2; 8 positions match TRBD1. CDR1 SGHTA and CDR2 FQGNSA come from the germline V gene. The CDR3 consists of 15 residues. V was pared by 8 bases and J by 5 bases, with 13 bases of the junction left unmatched. The CDR3 DNA reads TGTGCCAGCCAGACAGGGGCCGCACCTGGGTATGGCTACACCTTC. Residues: CASQTGAAPGYGYTF.

The chain has TRBV7-2 and TRBJ1-1; 9 nucleotides align to TRBD1. The CDR3 contains 14 residues. Germline assignment: CDR1 SGHTA and CDR2 FQGNSA. The V segment lost 4 bases and the J segment 6 bases; nucleotides outside the gene matches: 6. The CDR3 nucleotides are TGTGCCAGCAGCTCCAAGGGACAGGGAGCTGAAGCTTTCTTT. As protein: CASSSKGQGAEAFF. Full variable domain (remainder filled in from reference TRBV7-2 and TRBJ1-1): GAGVSQSPSNKVTEKGKDVELRCDPISGHTALYWYRQSLGQGLEFLIYFQGNSAPDKSGLPSDRFSAERTGGSVSTLTIQRTQQEDSAVYLCASSSKGQGAEAFFGQGTRLTVV.

This clone has just one count. This chain joins TRBV30 and TRBJ2-5, with 13 bases aligning to TRBD2. The germline V gene has CDR1 GTSNPN and CDR2 SVGIG (reference sequence). CDR3 size: 14 residues. Trimming cost V 8 bases and J 4 bases; bases outside gene matches: 7. CDR3 nucleotides: TGTGCCAGCCATGGACTAGCGGGAGTAGAGACCCAGTACTTC. It is translated as CASHGLAGVETQYF.

This clone was counted a single time. V gene TRBV6-5 combines with J gene TRBJ1-2, with D possibly being TRBD1 (6 bases). Per the germline V gene, CDR1 is MNHEY and CDR2 is SVGAGI. The CDR3 is 13 amino acids. Trimming removed 5 bases at V and 8 bases at J, with 15 bases between. As DNA, the CDR3 is TGTGCCAGCAGTCGTGACAGGTTCAGAGGCTACACCTTC. As protein: CASSRDRFRGYTF.

The chain couples TRBV7-2 to TRBJ2-1; 11 bases agree with TRBD2. V lost 3 bases and J lost 15; bases outside the gene matches: 16. Germline CDR1 SGHTA, CDR2 FQGNSA. The CDR3 has 16 amino acids. CDR3 bases: TGTGCCAGCAGCTTTCGTCTAGCGGGAGGCCTCTCCTCAGGGTTCTTC. This gives the protein CASSFRLAGGLSSGFF.

This clone showed up just once. The CDR3 here is CASSSRDREGETQYF. CDR3 bases: TGTGCCAGCAGCTCCCGGGACAGGGAAGGTGAGACCCAGTACTTC. The chain is built from TRBV7-9 and TRBJ2-5; 9 nucleotides match TRBD1. This CDR3 has 15 amino acids. J lost 5 bases, V lost 4 bases, and 8 bases had no gene match. Germline CDR1 SEHNR, CDR2 FQNEAQ (reference sequence).

This clone was seen only once. The rearrangement links TRBV7-2 to TRBJ2-7, with 9 bases that match TRBD1. The CDR3 runs 17 residues. Germline-derived CDR1 and CDR2 are SGHTA and FQGNSA. Trimming removed 1 base from V and 0 bases from J; junction bases left unmatched: 7. CDR3 in DNA: TGTGCCAGCAGCTTAGTGGCTGGACAGGGGAGCTCCTACGAGCAGTACTTC. Translation gives CASSLVAGQGSSYEQYF.

This chain connects TRBV19 to TRBJ1-2; 12 nucleotides match TRBD1. V lost 6 bases, J lost 4 bases, and 15 bases stayed unmatched. The CDR3 runs to 18 residues. Germline V gives CDR1 LNHDA, CDR2 SQIVND (reference sequence). CDR3 DNA: TGTGCCAGTAGCGAGAGCCGGGACAGGGGGCTTTTGGTCTATGGCTACACCTTC. Translation: CASSESRDRGLLVYGYTF.

The CDR3 nucleotides are TGTGCCAGCAGCCCCGCAGTTTACGAGCAGTACTTC. Translated: CASSPAVYEQYF. The chain has TRBV7-2 and TRBJ2-7; D is uncertain. Trimming stripped 5 bases from V and 4 bases from J, with 9 bases between. Germline CDR1 and CDR2: SGHTA and FQGNSA. The CDR3 consists of 12 residues.

This clone has more than one count but fewer than ten. The rearrangement links TRBV23-1 to TRBJ1-1; the D is unclear. TRBV23-1 is known as an ORF, though its function is uncertain. The length of the CDR3 is 17 residues. V dropped 0 bases and J dropped 4 bases, with 18 bases sitting between them. CDR3: CASSQSGITGVGTEAFF. As DNA, the CDR3 is TGCGCCAGCAGTCAATCCGGGATTACCGGGGTGGGCACTGAAGCTTTCTTT.